The sequence of this TCR beta chain was determined in a study of blood T cell repertoires in COVID-19. This clone has a single count. Under the authors' procedure: Reference gene primers were amplified, and this amplification served to estimate nucleated cell counts. Assay: immunoSEQ multiplex PCR; the TCRdb copy retains only in-frame clones and omits some. The DNA gave D and trimming, while V, J and clone size come from that table. The sample carries around 130,000 clones, 70% to 85% recorded once. This CDR3 is built from 15 residues. Germline CDR1 is LGHDT and CDR2 is YNNKEL (reference sequence). The J segment lost 6 bases and the V segment lost 5 bases, leaving 9 bases of the junction unmatched.

Sample: peripheral blood. The sequence was collected from a woman of 80 years or more with acute or convalescent COVID-19. V usage is TRBV3-1 (or the pseudogene TRBV3-2) and J usage is TRBJ2-1; 8 bases line up with TRBD2. CDR3 sequence: CASSYAGTRGNEQFF. The CDR3 nucleotides read TGTGCCAGCAGCTATGCCGGGACTAGGGGCAATGAGCAGTTCTTC.